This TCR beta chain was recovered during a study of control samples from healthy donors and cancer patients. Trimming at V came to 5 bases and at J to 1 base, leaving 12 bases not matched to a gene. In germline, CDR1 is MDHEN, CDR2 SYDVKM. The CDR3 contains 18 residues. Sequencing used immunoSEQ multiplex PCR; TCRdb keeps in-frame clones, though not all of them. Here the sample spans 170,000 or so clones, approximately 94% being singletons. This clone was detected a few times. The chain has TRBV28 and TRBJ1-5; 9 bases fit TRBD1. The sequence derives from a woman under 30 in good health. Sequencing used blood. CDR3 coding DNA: TGTGCCAGCAGTAACCTGGGACAGGGTAAGGGAAGCAATCAGCCCCAGCATTTT. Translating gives CASSNLGQGKGSNQPQHF.